The 3 T cell receptor beta chains listed next were all sequenced from one sample in a study of cytomegalovirus exposure and HLA in healthy donors. This PCR relied on a set of 60 Vbeta primers and 13 Jbeta primers. Profiling relied on immunoSEQ multiplex PCR, and the TCRdb table lists in-frame clones only, not all of them. The sample includes roughly 110,000 clones, roughly 82% of them seen just once. The sample consisted of PBMCs. The receptors stem from a man aged 45-65 years in good health and CMV-seronegative.

The gene calls are TRBV5-1 and TRBJ2-2; maybe TRBD2 (5 bases). The CDR3 has 15 amino acids. Germline V CDR1 and CDR2: SGHRS, YFSETQ. The ends were cut back, 0 bases at V and 5 bases at J, with 11 bases in the middle. The CDR3: CASSLVERGTGELFF. Here the CDR3 DNA reads TGCGCCAGCAGCTTGGTAGAGAGAGGGACCGGGGAGCTGTTTTTT. The full variable domain, with the rest looked up from reference TRBV5-1 and TRBJ2-2, is KAGVTQTPRYLIKTRGQQVTLSCSPISGHRSVSWYQQTPGQGLQFLFEYFSETQRNKGNFPGRFSGRQFSNSRSEMNVSTLELGDSALYLCASSLVERGTGELFFGEGSRLTVL.

The chain is built from TRBV30 and TRBJ2-7; 9 nucleotides line up with TRBD1. The CDR3 consists of 15 residues. The V segment lost 0 bases and the J segment 6 bases; nucleotides outside the gene matches: 9. Germline values: CDR1 GTSNPN, CDR2 SVGIG (reference sequence). DNA of the CDR3: TGTGCCTGGAGTGTAAAGTGGGACAGGGATGGCGAGCAGTACTTC. It codes for CAWSVKWDRDGEQYF.

The rearrangement links TRBV30 to TRBJ1-6; TRBD1 matches at 7 bases. CDR3 length: 15 amino acids. Germline loops: CDR1 GTSNPN, CDR2 SVGIG (reference sequence). The trim removed 4 bases at V and 5 bases at J, leaving 8 bases unmatched. CDR3 loop: CAWKWQDRNNSPLHF. The CDR3 nucleotides are TGTGCCTGGAAGTGGCAGGACAGGAATAATTCACCCCTCCACTTT.